Listed here are 2 T cell receptor beta chains from one sample, sequenced in a study of blood T cell repertoires in COVID-19. Assay used: immunoSEQ multiplex PCR; TCRdb lists only in-frame clones, some missing. The profile shows more than 200,000 clones, roughly 90% of them singletons. Sequenced: PBMCs or T cells enriched from blood (not recorded which). All receptors derive from a woman in her 30s who had recovered from COVID-19.

The V call is TRBV7-3, the J call TRBJ2-6; unclear D gene. Per germline, CDR1 SGHTA and CDR2 FQGTGA. The length of the CDR3 is 15 residues. Deletions cut 4 bases from V and 0 bases from J, with 7 bases between. CDR3 in amino acids: CASSSSGSGANVLTF. The CDR3 region has the DNA TGTGCCAGCAGCTCCTCAGGCTCTGGGGCCAACGTCCTGACTTTC.

V is TRBV14 and J is TRBJ2-7; D might be TRBD2 (5 bases). From germline, CDR1 is SGHDN and CDR2 FVKESK. The CDR3 extends over 12 amino acids. Trimming cost V 6 bases and J 1 base, with 7 bases left between them. The CDR3 DNA reads TGTGCCAGCAGGAGGGATTCCTACGAGCAGTACTTC. This translates into CASRRDSYEQYF.